Below, one T cell receptor (beta chain) is given with its context. From germline, CDR1 is SGHDT and CDR2 YYEEEE. The ends were cut back, 0 bases at V and 4 bases at J, with 11 bases in the middle. CDR3 length equals 16 residues. As originally analysed: Nucleated cell counts were estimated from reference gene primer amplification. Using immunoSEQ multiplex PCR, the repertoire was profiled, and TCRdb retains in-frame clones only, with some absent. The V and J calls and clone size are taken from that table; D and trimming were inferred from the DNA. The sample has about 200,000 clones; 88% are singletons. The data belong to a study of blood T cell repertoires in COVID-19. Study-wide context: Both acute and convalescent COVID-19 samples were obtained from the United States, Italy and Spain. PBMCs, B-cell-depleted T cells, or T cells provided the cDNA or gDNA that made up the material.

The source material was peripheral blood. This sequence originates from a human donor in a cohort sampled during active COVID-19. This chain uses TRBV5-6 with TRBJ2-6, with D uncertain. In DNA form, the CDR3 reads TGTGCCAGCAGCTTGGGGCAAGTATACGGGGCCAACGTCCTGACTTTC. Residues: CASSLGQVYGANVLTF.